One sample yielded the 14 T cell receptor beta chains listed below, sequenced in a study of shared clonotypes between healthy human individuals. Method: immunoSEQ multiplex PCR; TCRdb's copy keeps in-frame clones and lacks some. Of about 710,000 clones listed, roughly two thirds are singletons. The specimen was memory CD4+ T cells sorted from blood. As to subset: CD45RA-negative fraction. The receptor set was obtained from a woman in her 30s in good health.

The chain links TRBV15 to TRBJ2-4; a possible D gene is TRBD2 (6 bases). V lost 6 bases and J lost 0, with 12 bases in between. The CDR3 is 15 amino acids. CDR1 is LNHNV and CDR2 is YYDKDF in the germline V gene (reference sequence). CDR3 DNA: TGTGCCACCAGGGCGGGACGTCTAGCCAAAAACATTCAGTACTTC. It encodes CATRAGRLAKNIQYF.

This chain connects TRBV7-2 to TRBJ2-1, with D perhaps TRBD1 (6 bases). V was trimmed by 3 bases and J by 8 bases, leaving 23 bases between them. The germline V gene encodes CDR1 SGHTA and CDR2 FQGNSA. This CDR3 has 17 amino acids. CDR3 sequence: CASSFRQARNNMYEQFF. The CDR3 bases are TGTGCCAGCAGCTTTAGACAGGCGAGAAATAATATGTATGAGCAGTTCTTC.

This clone occurred once. V gene TRBV27 combines with J gene TRBJ2-3, with 8 bases aligning to TRBD1. Germline CDR1 and CDR2: MNHEY and SMNVEV (reference sequence). Trimming cost V 5 bases and J 4 bases; bases outside gene matches: 5. The CDR3 has 14 residues. Written as DNA, the CDR3 is TGTGCCAGCAGTCGGACAGGGCAGCCAGATACGCAGTATTTT. It translates to CASSRTGQPDTQYF.

The rearrangement uses TRBV28 and TRBJ2-7; TRBD1 matches at 8 bases. Germline V gene lookup returns CDR1 MDHEN and CDR2 SYDVKM. V was pared by 5 bases and J by 0 bases, with 3 bases of the junction left unmatched. This CDR3 has 14 amino acids. CDR3 in amino acids: CASSDRGGSYEQYF. Written as DNA, the CDR3 is TGTGCCAGCAGTGACAGGGGTGGCTCCTACGAGCAGTACTTC.

This chain joins TRBV4-1 and TRBJ2-2; 12 nucleotides match TRBD2. The CDR3 is 18 amino acids. Looked up from germline, CDR1 is MGHRA and CDR2 is YSYEKL. V lost 3 bases, J lost 3 bases, and 8 bases stayed unmatched. The CDR3 spells CASSHPLGLAGYTGELFF. CDR3 sequence (DNA): TGCGCCAGCAGCCATCCCCTCGGACTAGCGGGGTACACCGGGGAGCTGTTTTTT.

The sample holds a few counts of this clone. The gene calls are TRBV2 and TRBJ1-5; D is undetermined. Between the trimmed V and J ends, which lost 4 bases and 1 base, there was a span of 5 bases. Germline CDR1 SNHLY, CDR2 FYNNEI. The CDR3 covers 13 residues. The CDR3 DNA is TGTGCCAGCAGTGGACTCAGCAATCAGCCCCAGCATTTT. Protein product: CASSGLSNQPQHF.

This clone has a handful of counts. The chain links TRBV30 to TRBJ2-2, with D possibly being TRBD1 or TRBD2 (5 bases each). In germline, CDR1 is GTSNPN, CDR2 SVGIG (reference sequence). The CDR3 totals 13 residues. The V end was cut by 4 bases, the J end by 7 bases, with 13 bases between. DNA of the CDR3: TGTGCCTGGAAGCTCAGGGAGTTCGGGGAGCTGTTTTTT. Amino acids: CAWKLREFGELFF.

This chain connects TRBV28 to TRBJ2-5; 11 bases agree with TRBD1. V gave up 4 bases and J gave up 4 bases; unmatched junction bases: 8. CDR3 length: 16 residues. Looked up from germline, CDR1 is MDHEN and CDR2 is SYDVKM. CDR3 amino acids: CASSSPGQGVGETQYF. DNA for the CDR3: TGTGCCAGCAGTTCCCCGGGACAGGGGGTCGGAGAGACCCAGTACTTC.

This clone was detected a few times. This sequence joins TRBV28 and TRBJ1-2, with D unclear. Looked up from germline, CDR1 is MDHEN and CDR2 is SYDVKM. The V gene lost 2 bases and the J gene lost 4 bases, with 8 bases spanning the gap. The CDR3 spans 13 residues. The CDR3 loop reads CASSLKGSYGYTF. In DNA form, the CDR3 reads TGTGCCAGCAGTTTAAAGGGAAGCTATGGCTACACCTTC.

This clone was seen a few times. J is TRBJ2-3 and V is TRBV5-4; D might be TRBD2 (6 bases). CDR1 and CDR2 (germline): SGHNT, YYREEE (reference sequence). V dropped 4 bases and J dropped 9 bases, with 15 bases sitting between them. This CDR3 is built from 13 residues. The CDR3 loop is CASSMPGLETQYF. In nucleotides, the CDR3 is TGTGCCAGCAGCATGCCGGGACTTGAAACGCAGTATTTT.

This clone was seen more than once but under ten times. The chain recombines TRBV29-1 with TRBJ2-1, with TRBD1 matching over 9 bases. From germline, CDR1 is SQVTM and CDR2 ANQGSEA. Trimming removed 3 bases from V and 6 bases from J; junction bases left unmatched: 6. The CDR3 totals 14 residues. The CDR3 sequence is CSVDIQGALNEQFF. The CDR3 DNA reads TGCAGCGTTGATATACAGGGGGCTCTCAATGAGCAGTTCTTC.

Written as DNA, the CDR3 is TGTGCCAGCAGTTTAGGGGGTTACTTTGAAGCTTTCTTT. Its translation: CASSLGGYFEAFF. The chain couples TRBV28 to TRBJ1-1; possible D gene TRBD1, 5 bases. This CDR3 is built from 13 residues. V was pared by 2 bases and J by 7 bases, with 11 bases between. CDR1 and CDR2 from the germline V gene are MDHEN and SYDVKM. The full variable domain, with the rest looked up from reference TRBV28 and TRBJ1-1, is DVKVTQSSRYLVKRTGEKVFLECVQDMDHENMFWYRQDPGLGLRLIYFSYDVKMKEKGDIPEGYSVSREKKERFSLILESASTNQTSMYLCASSLGGYFEAFFGQGTRLTVV.

The rearrangement uses TRBV28 and TRBJ2-2; 16 nucleotides align to TRBD2. This CDR3 comprises 17 residues. The V gene's germline CDR1 is MDHEN and CDR2 SYDVKM. V trimming: 6 bases; J trimming: 5 bases; junction bases outside the gene matches: 6. The chain's CDR3 is CASRPGLAGGRTGELFF. The CDR3 DNA follows: TGTGCCAGCAGACCGGGACTAGCGGGAGGGAGAACCGGGGAGCTGTTTTTT.

The rearrangement uses TRBV28 and TRBJ1-5; D is unresolved. There are 10 residues in the CDR3. Germline CDR1 and CDR2: MDHEN and SYDVKM. Trimming took 7 bases from V and 3 from J, leaving 1 base between them. CDR3 bases: TGTGCCAGCAACAATCAGCCCCAGCATTTT. It codes for CASNNQPQHF.